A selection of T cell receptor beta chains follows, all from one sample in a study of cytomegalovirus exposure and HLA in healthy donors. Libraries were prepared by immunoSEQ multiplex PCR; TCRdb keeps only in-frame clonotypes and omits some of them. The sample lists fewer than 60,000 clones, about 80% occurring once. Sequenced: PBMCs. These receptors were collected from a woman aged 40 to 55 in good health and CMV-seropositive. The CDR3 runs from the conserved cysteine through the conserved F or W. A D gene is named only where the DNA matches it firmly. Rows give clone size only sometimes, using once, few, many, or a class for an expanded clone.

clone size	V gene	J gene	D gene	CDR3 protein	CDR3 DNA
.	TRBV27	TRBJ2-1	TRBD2	CASSTRGGPNEQFF	TGTGCCAGCAGTACCCGGGGGGGCCCGAATGAGCAGTTCTTC
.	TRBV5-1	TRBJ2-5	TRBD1	CASSLQGEETQYF	TGCGCCAGCAGTTTACAGGGGGAAGAGACCCAGTACTTC
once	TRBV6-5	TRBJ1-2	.	CASSYSRQTDGYTF	TGTGCCAGCAGTTACTCGCGGCAGACTGATGGCTACACCTTC
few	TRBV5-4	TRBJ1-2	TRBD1	CASSFKGAYYGYTF	TGTGCCAGCAGCTTTAAGGGGGCCTACTATGGCTACACCTTC
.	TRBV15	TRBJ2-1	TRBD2	CTTSRASGGAYNEQFF	TGTACCACCAGCAGAGCTAGCGGGGGGGCGTACAATGAGCAGTTCTTC
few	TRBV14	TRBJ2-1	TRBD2	CASSRASGPKYNEQFF	TGTGCCAGCAGCCGGGCTAGCGGCCCCAAATACAATGAGCAGTTCTTC
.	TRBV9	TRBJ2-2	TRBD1	CASRGTGKEAGELFF	TGTGCCAGCAGGGGGACAGGGAAGGAGGCCGGGGAGCTGTTTTTT
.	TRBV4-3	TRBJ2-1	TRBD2	CASSQEAGGRGEQFF	TGCGCCAGCAGCCAAGAGGCGGGGGGGAGGGGTGAGCAGTTCTTC
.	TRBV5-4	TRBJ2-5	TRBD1	CASNRRDSIQETQYF	TGTGCCAGCAACCGCCGGGACAGCATCCAAGAGACCCAGTACTTC
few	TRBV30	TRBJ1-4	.	CACRRGPGQLFF	TGTGCCTGCAGACGAGGGCCCGGCCAACTGTTTTTT
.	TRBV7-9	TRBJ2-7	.	CASSTDSLYEQYF	TGTGCCAGCAGCACCGACAGCCTCTACGAGCAGTACTTC
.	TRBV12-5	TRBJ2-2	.	CASGLVPGPTPLGTGELFF	TGTGCTAGTGGTTTGGTTCCAGGGCCGACTCCCCTGGGCACCGGGGAGCTGTTTTTT
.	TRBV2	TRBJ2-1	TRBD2	CASGVGGGGISYNEQFF	TGTGCCAGCGGTGTCGGCGGGGGTGGGATCTCCTACAATGAGCAGTTCTTC
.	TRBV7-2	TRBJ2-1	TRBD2	CASSPLSGANEQFF	TGTGCCAGCAGCCCCCTGAGCGGGGCCAATGAGCAGTTCTTC
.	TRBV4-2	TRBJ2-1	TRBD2	CASSSGGRGGSEQFF	TGTGCCAGCAGCTCCGGTGGGCGGGGAGGGAGTGAGCAGTTCTTC
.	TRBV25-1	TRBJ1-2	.	CASSFGGGGIQQGYTF	TGTGCCAGCAGTTTCGGGGGAGGGGGGATCCAGCAAGGCTACACCTTC
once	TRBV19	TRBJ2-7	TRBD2	CASSILTSGAPREQYF	TGTGCCAGTAGTATTCTCACTAGCGGGGCCCCCCGGGAGCAGTACTTC
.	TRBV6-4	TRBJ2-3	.	CASRREVGTDTQYF	TGTGCCAGCAGGCGAGAGGTGGGCACAGATACGCAGTATTTT
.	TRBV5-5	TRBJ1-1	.	CASSLPQLNTEAFF	TGTGCCAGCAGCTTGCCACAGTTGAACACTGAAGCTTTCTTT
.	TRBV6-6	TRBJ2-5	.	CASSKQGSETQYF	TGTGCCAGCAGTAAACAGGGTTCGGAGACCCAGTACTTC
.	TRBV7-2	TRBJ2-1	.	CASSYDREGGNEQFF	TGTGCCAGCAGCTACGACAGGGAAGGAGGGAATGAGCAGTTCTTC
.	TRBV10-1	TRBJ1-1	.	CASQNRQNTEAFF	TGCGCCAGCCAAAACAGGCAAAACACTGAAGCTTTCTTT
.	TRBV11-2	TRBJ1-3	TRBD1	CASSRGQGGNTIYF	TGTGCCAGCAGCCGGGGACAGGGAGGAAACACCATATATTTT
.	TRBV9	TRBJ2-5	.	CASSVVPNREETQYF	TGTGCCAGCAGCGTAGTACCTAACCGGGAAGAGACCCAGTACTTC
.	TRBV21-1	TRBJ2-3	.	CASSTLGQGASTDTQYF	TGTGCCAGCAGCACTCTGGGACAGGGGGCGAGCACAGATACGCAGTATTTT
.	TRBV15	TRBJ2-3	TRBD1	CATSRRWTGNTDTQYF	TGTGCCACCAGCAGACGATGGACAGGAAACACAGATACGCAGTATTTT
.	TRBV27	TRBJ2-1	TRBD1	CASSPGQGVSFSDEQFF	TGTGCCAGCAGCCCGGGACAGGGGGTGTCTTTTAGCGATGAGCAGTTCTTC
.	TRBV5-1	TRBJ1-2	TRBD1	CASSFTTGPPEGYTF	TGCGCCAGCAGCTTTACGACAGGGCCCCCGGAGGGCTACACCTTC
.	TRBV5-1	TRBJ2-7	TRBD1	CASSLAGTGTYEQYF	TGCGCCAGCAGCTTGGCTGGGACAGGGACCTACGAGCAGTACTTC
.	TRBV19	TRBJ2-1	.	CASSMGRDPRQFF	TGTGCCAGTAGTATGGGCCGGGATCCGAGGCAGTTCTTC
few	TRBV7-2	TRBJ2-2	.	CASRYKNTGELFF	TGTGCCAGCAGATACAAGAACACCGGGGAGCTGTTTTTT
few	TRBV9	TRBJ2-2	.	CASSWQADTGELFF	TGTGCCAGCAGCTGGCAGGCCGACACCGGGGAGCTGTTTTTT
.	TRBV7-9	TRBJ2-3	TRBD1	CASSLGDRDLDTQYF	TGTGCCAGCAGCTTAGGGGACAGGGATTTAGATACGCAGTATTTT
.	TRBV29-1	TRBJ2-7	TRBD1	CSAADRGGYEQYF	TGCAGCGCCGCGGACAGGGGAGGTTACGAGCAGTACTTC
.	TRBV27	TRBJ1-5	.	CASSPQTTGNQPQHF	TGTGCCAGCAGTCCTCAAACCACAGGGAATCAGCCCCAGCATTTT
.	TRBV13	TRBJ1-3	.	CASSFYPTGLPSGNTIYF	TGTGCCAGCAGCTTCTATCCTACAGGCCTTCCCTCTGGAAACACCATATATTTT
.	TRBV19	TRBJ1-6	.	CASSARPQGTVYSSPLHF	TGTGCCAGTAGTGCCCGACCGCAGGGAACGGTGTATAGTTCACCCCTCCACTTT
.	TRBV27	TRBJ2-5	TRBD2	CASSLSAGGTGTQYF	TGTGCCAGCAGTTTATCTGCGGGGGGGACCGGGACCCAGTACTTC
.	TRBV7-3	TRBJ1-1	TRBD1	CASSRSTGGNTEAFF	TGTGCCAGCAGCCGATCTACAGGGGGGAACACTGAAGCTTTCTTT
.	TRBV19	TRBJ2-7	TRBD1	CASSITGAYEQYF	TGTGCCAGTAGTATCACAGGGGCCTACGAGCAGTACTTC
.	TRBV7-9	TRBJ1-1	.	CASSSPLEAFF	TGTGCCAGCAGCTCCCCGTTGGAAGCTTTCTTT
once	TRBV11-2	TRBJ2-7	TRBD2	CASSLARGGLWEQYF	TGTGCCAGCAGCTTAGCCCGGGGGGGGCTTTGGGAGCAGTACTTC
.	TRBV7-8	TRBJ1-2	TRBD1	CASSPGGGYGYTF	TGTGCCAGCAGCCCAGGGGGCGGGTATGGCTACACCTTC
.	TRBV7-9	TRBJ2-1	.	CASSSESNEQFF	TGTGCCAGCAGCTCCGAGAGCAATGAGCAGTTCTTC
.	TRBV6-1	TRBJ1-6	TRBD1	CASIRTGGESPLHF	TGTGCCAGCATCCGGACAGGGGGCGAGTCACCCCTCCACTTT
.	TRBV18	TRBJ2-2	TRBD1	CASSAGTGNTGELFF	TGTGCCAGCTCGGCCGGGACAGGGAACACCGGGGAGCTGTTTTTT
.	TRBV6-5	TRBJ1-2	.	CASSHPSGDGYTF	TGTGCCAGCAGCCACCCCTCGGGGGATGGCTACACCTTC